This TCR beta chain was sequenced for a study of T cell responses to AZD1222 COVID-19 vaccine. Study background: Analyses pooled second doses at about 4 or about 12 weeks.

Study-wide results and limits: CD4 TCRs linked to vaccination spanned spike, dominating at 160-218 and 743-854.

Measured with immunoSEQ multiplex PCR; TCRdb has only the in-frame clones, and not every one. This repertoire shows 90,000 to 110,000 clones, around 90% found once; its top ten account for around 7.5%. This CDR3 is 15 amino acids long. V shed 1 base and J shed 0 bases, with 8 bases lying between them. The germline CDR1 and CDR2 sequences are SGHTS and YDEGEE. As to this clone: Its antigen is as yet unknown.

Sequenced material: peripheral blood, taken on day 0 of AZD1222 vaccination. J is TRBJ2-1 and V is TRBV5-8; either TRBD1 or TRBD2 may fit D (5 bases each). This TCR was sampled from an adult in good health. In DNA, the CDR3 is TGTGCCAGCAGCTTGTGGGGGAGCTCCTACAATGAGCAGTTCTTC. Protein sequence: CASSLWGSSYNEQFF.